This T cell receptor (beta chain) was recorded in a study of T cells after yellow fever vaccination (dated by TCRdb to the late 2010s). In the study overall: The SMART-Seq v4 Ultra Low Input RNA kit was used to prepare libraries from fractions with low cell numbers. Two healthy male donors made up the cohort, one aged 18 to 29 years and the other aged 30 to 40 years. Blood was collected at multiple timepoints before and after primary and secondary immunization, and bulk PBMC replicates and cell subsets were isolated. To follow T-cell clones before and after primary and booster YFV17D yellow fever vaccination, bulk TCR alpha and beta repertoires were sequenced over time.

In the case of this clonotype: Its antigen specificity is not known. Per-base quality was not reported, and no clone a single base away is much larger than it.

Spanning cysteine to phenylalanine, the CDR3 consists of 14 amino acids. Here the CDR3 DNA is all that survives: 42 bases in frame from base 1. Looking up the germline V gene (reference sequence) yields CDR1 MNHEY and CDR2 SMNVEV. Trimming leaves V shorter by 2 bases and J shorter by 5 bases, with the junction holding 4 bases beyond the gene matches. TCR cDNA was synthesized by 5'RACE template switching, which introduced a universal primer site and unique molecular identifiers. Priming of cDNA synthesis was performed from both the TCR alpha and TCR beta constant segments. Library amplification used two PCR steps, and the second PCR step added sample barcodes and sequencing adapters. Sequencing of the libraries was done on either Illumina HiSeq 2500 (2x100 bp) or NovaSeq (2x150 bp). For the original study's pipeline: MIGEC handled demultiplexing of reads and collapsing into UMI consensus sequences, while MiXCR performed V(D)J alignment. Clonotypes responding to the vaccine were identified with edgeR on replicate PBMC samples, with the criteria of FDR below 0.01 and a log2 fold change above 5 up to day 15. Each bulk clonotype received a CD4 or CD8 identity based on whether the sequenced CD4 or CD8 repertoire contained that clonotype at higher abundance. TCRdb itself trimmed the public reads at Q25 with fastp, ran MiXCR and retained productive beta chains. One record per CDR3 amino acid sequence lists the most common genes and DNA. In this record, the V and J calls reflect TCRdb's handling and not the investigators' own analysis. Present in this sample are hundreds of thousands of distinct CDR3 sequences, roughly 12% of which were seen just once. Jointly, the top ten make up approximately 15% of the sample.

On the study overall, not on this receptor specifically: FACS-sorted repertoires could contain abundant contaminating clonotypes from the bulk population, so computational filtering was required. A small fraction of clonotypes showed up in both the CD4 and CD8 compartments, probably as a result of convergent recombination. Because the study included only two donors, the extent to which the findings can be generalized is limited. Most clones expanded after primary vaccination were re-detected after the booster (96% of CD4 and around 88% of CD8), suggesting broad memory maintenance. The secondary T-cell response was weaker than the primary response but faster, peaking on day 5 instead of day 15.

This sample's treatment or condition label indicates: live attenuated yellow fever vaccine strain. Two biological replicates of bulk PBMCs were collected at each blood-draw timepoint. PBMCs were isolated from peripheral blood using a standard Ficoll-Paque protocol. TriZol was used to extract RNA from bulk PBMCs, CD4 and CD8 fractions, and dextramer-positive and dextramer-negative fractions. The chain links TRBV27 with TRBJ1-1, with 8 central nucleotides matching TRBD1. The source of this sequence is a man aged 25 to 40 who received the YFV17D yellow fever vaccine. Source: PBMCs, taken on the day of the yellow fever booster vaccination. The CDR3 corresponds to CASSLQGAVTEAFF. The base sequence is TGTGCCAGCAGTTTACAGGGGGCTGTTACTGAAGCTTTCTTT.